Sequencing of this TCR beta chain was carried out in a study of T cells in women clearing cervical HPV infection. The assay was immunoSEQ multiplex PCR, and TCRdb's table has in-frame clones only and misses some. This sample's clone table lists 20,000 to 25,000 clones. The CDR3 is 17 amino acids. V trimming: 5 bases; J trimming: 3 bases; junction bases outside the gene matches: 11. Germline values: CDR1 SGHVS, CDR2 FQNEAQ. As to this clone: The CDR3 end is not reached by the read, which stops 3 residues before it; the germline J gene fills it in.

Sequenced material: blood buffy coat. This chain uses TRBV7-8 with TRBJ2-2, with 8 bases that match TRBD2. The clonotype originates from a woman aged 18 to 69 with a cervical HPV16 infection that either progressed to CIN3+ or cleared (not recorded which). The CDR3 bases that were read are TGTGCCAGCAGCGTACCGAGAGCGGGAGTAGACACCGGGGAG. Its protein is CASSVPRAGVDTGE. The whole CDR3 region reads CASSVPRAGVDTGELFF.